These 23 T cell receptor beta chains were all obtained from the same sample, sequenced in a study of T cell responses to AZD1222 COVID-19 vaccine. Profiling relied on immunoSEQ multiplex PCR, and the TCRdb table lists in-frame clones only, not all of them. This table has about 130,000 clones, 89% appearing once. The input for sequencing was peripheral blood, taken 28 days after the second AZD1222 dose. Receptors originate from an adult who received the AZD1222 COVID-19 vaccine.

This chain links TRBV4-3 with TRBJ1-6; weak D call: TRBD1 (5 bases). From germline, CDR1 is LGHNA and CDR2 YSLEER. CDR3 length equals 14 residues. V was cut by 3 bases and J by 8 bases, with 11 bases left in between. The CDR3 coding sequence is TGCGCCAGCAGCCACGCTCGACAGTATTCACCCCTCCACTTT. It yields the protein CASSHARQYSPLHF.

The chain joins TRBV12-3 or TRBV12-4 to TRBJ2-3; D is ambiguous. The CDR3 sequence is 12 residues long. V was trimmed by 3 bases and J by 4 bases, leaving 5 bases between them. Written as DNA, the CDR3 is TGTGCCAGCAGTTTGCTAGCAGATACGCAGTATTTT. Translating it yields CASSLLADTQYF.

This chain links TRBV12-3 or TRBV12-4 with TRBJ1-2, with no clear D. The CDR3 spans 12 residues. Between the trimmed V and J ends, which lost 4 bases and 8 bases, there was a span of 11 bases. DNA for the CDR3: TGTGCCAGCAGTTCAGACGCCCGGGGCTACACCTTC. This gives the protein CASSSDARGYTF.

This clone was seen a single time. J is TRBJ2-7 and V is TRBV5-4; D perhaps matches TRBD1 (6 bases). V was cut by 3 bases and J by 1 base, with 14 bases left in between. This CDR3 is 15 amino acids long. The germline V gene encodes CDR1 SGHNT and CDR2 YYREEE (reference sequence). CDR3 nucleotides: TGTGCCAGCAGCTCCCCGGACAGTTTGTCCTACGAGCAGTACTTC. Encoded protein: CASSSPDSLSYEQYF.

The chain couples TRBV4-2 to TRBJ2-7; 11 bases match TRBD1. Germline trimming cut 1 base from V and 4 bases from J; bases unmatched to any gene: 6. The CDR3 is 16 residues long. CDR1 and CDR2 from the germline V gene are LGHNA and YNFKEQ. The CDR3 here is CASSQVEGQGEYEQYF. The CDR3 coding sequence is TGTGCCAGCAGCCAAGTGGAGGGACAGGGGGAATACGAGCAGTACTTC.

This clone was seen just once. The chain links TRBV5-1 to TRBJ1-3; D uncertain. Trimming cost V 5 bases and J 4 bases, with 10 bases left between them. The CDR3 covers 13 residues. The V gene's germline CDR1 is SGHRS and CDR2 YFSETQ. CDR3 nucleotides: TGCGCCAGCAGGCTCGACGGAGGAAACACCATATATTTT. Encoded protein: CASRLDGGNTIYF.

The chain has TRBV2 and TRBJ1-1, with D possibly TRBD1 on 5 matching bases. Trimming took 7 bases from V and 8 from J, leaving 17 bases between them. The CDR3 loop spans 13 amino acids. Germline V gives CDR1 SNHLY, CDR2 FYNNEI. This chain's CDR3 is CASILEGVQEAFF. The CDR3 DNA is TGTGCCAGCATTCTAGAAGGGGTACAGGAAGCTTTCTTT.

This clone has more than one count but fewer than ten. The chain has TRBV7-8 and TRBJ1-1, with 9 nucleotides matching TRBD1. With V trimmed by 5 bases and J by 1 base, 11 bases remained unmatched. The germline gives CDR1 SGHVS, CDR2 FQNEAQ. This CDR3 has 17 amino acids. The CDR3 coding sequence is TGTGCCAGCAGCCCTCACAGGGGGCCCGAAAGGAACACTGAAGCTTTCTTT. Protein sequence: CASSPHRGPERNTEAFF.

The genes are TRBV6-2 or TRBV6-3 and TRBJ1-5; 8 nucleotides line up with TRBD1. Germline V gene data show CDR1 as MNHEY and CDR2 as SVGEGT. V dropped 5 bases and J dropped 3; count of bases not matched to a gene: 3. This CDR3 spans 14 amino acids. In nucleotides, the CDR3 is TGTGCCAGCAGTCTGGACAGGGTCAATCAGCCCCAGCATTTT. Protein: CASSLDRVNQPQHF.

This chain connects TRBV5-1 to TRBJ1-1; no clear D. Germline loops: CDR1 SGHRS, CDR2 YFSETQ. Trimming shortened V by 1 base and J by 0 bases, and 10 bases separated the two germline ends. This CDR3 region has 15 residues. The CDR3 loop is CASSLSQSMNTEAFF. The CDR3 DNA reads as TGCGCCAGCAGCTTGAGCCAGAGCATGAACACTGAAGCTTTCTTT.

The rearrangement uses TRBV11-3 and TRBJ2-5, with D perhaps matching TRBD2 (6 bases). The V and J ends lost 5 bases and 2 bases respectively, with 15 bases between them. Looked up from germline, CDR1 is SGHNT and CDR2 is YENEEA. This CDR3 has 15 residues. The CDR3 here is CASSPGVVLQETQYF. The CDR3 DNA follows: TGTGCCAGCAGCCCGGGGGTGGTATTGCAAGAGACCCAGTACTTC.

This chain uses TRBV6-5 with TRBJ1-2; TRBD1 aligns across 8 bases. The CDR3 runs 12 residues. V lost 6 bases to trimming and J lost 6 bases; unmatched junction nucleotides: 3. Germline V gene sequence: CDR1 MNHEY, CDR2 SVGAGI. CDR3: CASRRTGNGYTF. As DNA, the CDR3 is TGTGCCAGCAGGCGGACAGGGAATGGCTACACCTTC.

This clone was recorded once. The chain employs TRBV2 and TRBJ1-6, with 9 bases fitting TRBD1. This CDR3 has 14 amino acids. V gave up 8 bases and J gave up 7 bases; unmatched junction bases: 6. CDR1 and CDR2 from the germline V gene are SNHLY and FYNNEI. The CDR3: CASCRDRENSPLHF. DNA for the CDR3: TGTGCCAGCTGCCGGGACAGGGAGAATTCACCCCTCCACTTT. Drawing the rest from reference TRBV2 and TRBJ1-6, the complete variable domain is EPEVTQTPSHQVTQMGQEVILRCVPISNHLYFYWYRQILGQKVEFLVSFYNNEISEKSEIFDDQFSVERPDGSNFTLKIRSTKLEDSAMYFCASCRDRENSPLHFGNGTRLTVT.

This chain joins TRBV6-5 and TRBJ1-1; 7 bases fit TRBD1. Looked up from germline, CDR1 is MNHEY and CDR2 is SVGAGI. J was trimmed by 0 bases and V by 7 bases; bases with no gene match: 8. The CDR3 is made up of 15 amino acids. The CDR3 coding sequence is TGTGCCAGCACCAAAGGGGGCAGCATGAACACTGAAGCTTTCTTT. Translating gives CASTKGGSMNTEAFF.

This clone showed up just once. The chain has TRBV6-2 or TRBV6-3 and TRBJ1-5; a possible D gene is TRBD1 (5 bases). Trimming stripped 5 bases from V and 11 bases from J, with 19 bases between. Germline CDR1 is MNHEY and CDR2 is SVGEGT. This CDR3 is built from 14 residues. CDR3 in amino acids: CASSPGWSGGTQHF. CDR3 coding DNA: TGTGCCAGCAGTCCGGGATGGTCGGGGGGAACCCAGCATTTT.

The rearrangement uses TRBV10-3 and TRBJ2-2; the D gene could be TRBD1 or TRBD2 (5 bases each). The V and J ends lost 6 bases and 4 bases respectively, with 15 bases between them. The V gene's germline CDR1 is ENHRY and CDR2 SYGVKD. This CDR3 has 15 amino acids. DNA of the CDR3: TGTGCCATCAGAGGGACCGCCGGGGTCACCGGGGAGCTGTTTTTT. Translating gives CAIRGTAGVTGELFF.

The chain recombines TRBV6-5 with TRBJ2-3, with D possibly TRBD1 on 6 matching bases. Trimming pared 7 bases from V and 2 bases from J, leaving 13 bases between. The CDR3 length is 14 residues. Germline values: CDR1 MNHEY, CDR2 SVGAGI. As DNA, the CDR3 is TGTGCCAGCACCACTCCAGGGGACACAGATACGCAGTATTTT. Its protein product is CASTTPGDTDTQYF.

The chain recombines TRBV5-4 with TRBJ2-5; either TRBD1 or TRBD2 may supply D (5 bases each). The CDR3 loop spans 13 amino acids. The germline V gene encodes CDR1 SGHNT and CDR2 YYREEE (reference sequence). V gave up 6 bases and J gave up 2 bases, with 11 bases separating them. The CDR3 DNA reads TGTGCCAGCAAGGGACCTACTCAAGAGACCCAGTACTTC. This gives the protein CASKGPTQETQYF.

The chain uses TRBV10-1 and TRBJ1-1; tentatively, D is TRBD1 (5 bases). Germline lookup yields CDR1 WNHNN and CDR2 SYGVQD (reference sequence). Trimming took off 6 bases at V and 0 bases at J, with 8 bases between the two ends. The CDR3 length is 13 residues. This chain's CDR3 is CASSRTMNTEAFF. The CDR3 region has the DNA TGCGCCAGCAGCCGGACAATGAACACTGAAGCTTTCTTT.

The V gene is TRBV6-5, the J gene TRBJ1-2; weak D call: TRBD1 (5 bases). The CDR3 consists of 16 residues. Germline V lookup: CDR1 MNHEY, CDR2 SVGAGI. The V end lost 0 bases, the J end lost 7 bases, and 18 bases lay between the germline ends. The CDR3 protein is CASSYSKALAGGGYTF. DNA for the CDR3: TGTGCCAGCAGTTACTCGAAAGCTCTCGCTGGGGGTGGCTACACCTTC.

This chain joins TRBV18 and TRBJ2-1; D might be TRBD2 (6 bases). The CDR3 is made up of 16 amino acids. CDR1 is KGHSH, CDR2 LQKENI, per germline. Trimming removed 0 bases from V and 3 bases from J, with 12 bases in between. The CDR3 protein is CASSPPGRSRYNEQFF. DNA of the CDR3: TGTGCCAGCTCACCACCGGGGAGGTCCCGCTACAATGAGCAGTTCTTC.

This chain joins TRBV6-5 and TRBJ2-7; possibly TRBD2 for D (5 bases). Deletions cut 6 bases from V and 3 bases from J, with 9 bases between. Germline values: CDR1 MNHEY, CDR2 SVGAGI. This CDR3 region has 12 residues. The CDR3 here is CASSTRNYEQYF. CDR3 DNA sequence: TGTGCCAGCAGCACTAGAAACTACGAGCAGTACTTC.

The chain is built from TRBV7-6 and TRBJ2-1; D gene ambiguous. The CDR3 has 13 amino acids. Germline V CDR1 and CDR2: SGHVS, FNYEAQ. V lost 5 bases to trimming and J lost 6 bases, with 11 bases between them. CDR3: CASSPTNINEQFF. As DNA, the CDR3 is TGTGCCAGCAGCCCGACGAATATCAATGAGCAGTTCTTC.